This T cell receptor beta chain was captured in a study of regulatory T cells in long-lasting Graves disease. Study information: Antithyroid drug exposure in newly diagnosed Graves' patients had lasted under 3 months.

The germline V gene encodes CDR1 SGHVS and CDR2 FQNEAQ. This CDR3 is built from 15 residues. CDR3 regions were amplified by Arm-PCR using iRepertoire HTBI primers to build TCR beta libraries. A single record per CDR3 protein comes from TCRdb applying MiXCR to the multiplex PCR reads. The table shows about 560,000 distinct CDR3 sequences, with 15% to 20% occurring only once. Regarding this clonotype: Being one base from a much bigger clone, this may be a read error.

Time point indicated: newly diagnosed GD, antithyroid drugs for less than 3 months. PBMC RNA served as the TCR library source. In addition, the sample was reused for a study of T cells in Graves' hyperthyroidism and ophthalmopathy. That source notes: HTBI primers were used for first-round RT-PCR of the TCR CDR3.

The material sequenced was peripheral blood mononuclear cells (PBMCs), taken at new diagnosis, from a patient treated with antithyroid drugs. The rearrangement links TRBV7-8 to TRBJ2-4, with unresolved D. The receptor was derived from a young man with Graves disease. The CDR3 nucleotides read TGTGCCAGCAGCTTGAGGACGAGGAACAAAGACATTCAGTACTTC. As protein: CASSLRTRNKDIQYF. The complete variable domain, with remaining parts taken from reference TRBV7-8 and TRBJ2-4, reads GAGVSQSPRYKVAKRGQDVALRCDPISGHVSLFWYQQALGQGPEFLTYFQNEAQLDKSGLPSDRFFAERPEGSVSTLKIQRTQQEDSAVYLCASSLRTRNKDIQYFGAGTRLSVL.